This TCR beta chain was profiled in a study of blood T cell repertoires in COVID-19. This clone has a handful of counts. TCRdb keeps only in-frame clones here, not all; method: immunoSEQ multiplex PCR. The repertoire holds 250,000 to 300,000 clones, with 80% to 90% as singletons. Germline loops: CDR1 SGHVS, CDR2 FNYEAQ. The CDR3 length is 15 residues. Trimming cost V 5 bases and J 6 bases; bases outside gene matches: 12. The chain carries TRBV7-6 and TRBJ1-1, with 7 bases matching TRBD1. The source of this sequence is a middle-aged woman with acute or convalescent COVID-19. The sequenced sample consisted of peripheral blood. The CDR3 region is CASSPAGTVRSEAFF. The CDR3 coding sequence is TGTGCCAGCAGCCCCGCGGGGACAGTAAGGTCTGAAGCTTTCTTT.